The 20 T cell receptor beta chains below come from one sample, sequenced in a study of CD8 T cells in ankylosing spondylitis. Notes on the study in general: Ankylosing spondylitis blood seemed to carry a telltale TCR beta motif made of eight highly homologous variants.

Their antigen targets remain unknown. MiXCR was run by TCRdb on the 5' RACE reads, yielding one entry per CDR3 protein. Among about 500,000 distinct CDR3 sequences listed, 9.5% to 15% were seen once. Sequencing was carried out using blood, either unsorted or a sorted T cell fraction (not recorded which). Every receptor here comes from a male donor with ankylosing spondylitis.

The rearrangement joins TRBV2 to TRBJ2-5; D perhaps matches TRBD2 (6 bases). Germline V lookup: CDR1 SNHLY, CDR2 FYNNEI. Trimming stripped 8 bases from V and 3 bases from J, with 16 bases between. This CDR3 is 14 amino acids long. The CDR3 region has the DNA TGTGCCAGCCGGTGGAGGGGCGGGGAAGAGACCCAGTACTTC. Amino acids: CASRWRGGEETQYF.

CDR3 residues: CATSDRGQGSGNTIYF. In DNA form, the CDR3 reads TGTGCCACCAGTGACCGCGGACAGGGCTCAGGAAACACCATATATTTT. The chain couples TRBV24-1 to TRBJ1-3; 8 bases are a match to TRBD1. This CDR3 comprises 16 residues. Trimming removed 4 bases from V and 4 bases from J; junction bases left unmatched: 8. Germline-derived CDR1 and CDR2 are KGHDR and SFDVKD.

This clonotype was picked up many times. This chain uses TRBV11-2 with TRBJ2-1, with D possibly matching TRBD1 (5 bases). The CDR3 spans 13 residues. Germline V lookup: CDR1 SGHAT, CDR2 FQNNGV. V was shortened by 10 bases and J by 4 bases, with 14 bases between the two germline ends. This chain's CDR3 is CATTLGVYNEQFF. DNA for the CDR3: TGTGCCACTACTTTAGGGGTATACAATGAGCAGTTCTTC.

Only a few counts were recorded for this clonotype. CDR3 sequence (DNA): TGCGCCAGCAGCCAGCATCCCCAGGACGGACTTGAAGCTTTCTTT. This translates into CASSQHPQDGLEAFF. V usage is TRBV4-1 and J usage is TRBJ1-1; D is unresolved. The CDR3 spans 15 residues. CDR1 and CDR2 from the germline V gene are MGHRA and YSYEKL. V was cut by 3 bases and J by 7 bases, with 18 bases left in between.

This clonotype appeared a few times. The V gene is TRBV5-1, the J gene TRBJ2-2; 7 nucleotides agree with TRBD1. The CDR3 consists of 16 residues. CDR1 is SGHRS and CDR2 is YFSETQ in the germline V gene. Trimming took 5 bases from V and 2 from J; bases not matched to a gene: 9. The DNA of the CDR3 is TGCGCCAGCAGGACACCCGGGACAGACAACACCGGGGAGCTGTTTTTT. Translated, it gives CASRTPGTDNTGELFF.

The chain employs TRBV10-3 and TRBJ2-7; 8 bases map to TRBD1. CDR1 is ENHRY and CDR2 is SYGVKD in the germline V gene. The J segment lost 4 bases and the V segment lost 2 bases, leaving 7 bases of the junction unmatched. The CDR3 has 15 residues. The CDR3 loop reads CAISEGITGGYEQYF. CDR3 DNA sequence: TGTGCCATCAGTGAGGGGATAACAGGGGGGTACGAGCAGTACTTC.

In the case of this clonotype: A much larger clone differs from this one at a single base, so this may be a read error. The DNA for the CDR3 is TGTGCCAGCAGCGTAGAGACAAGGGAGAGGGATGAGCAGTTCTTC. The encoded protein is CASSVETRERDEQFF. The chain joins TRBV9 to TRBJ2-1, with D possibly matching TRBD2 (5 bases). The CDR3 covers 15 residues. Trimming left V 0 bases short and J 8 bases short, with 15 bases between. Per the germline V gene, CDR1 is SGDLS and CDR2 is YYNGEE.

This clonotype was observed at least ten times. V gene TRBV20-1 combines with J gene TRBJ2-1, with 10 nucleotides matching TRBD1. V was pared by 3 bases and J by 8 bases, with 10 bases of the junction left unmatched. The CDR3 totals 15 residues. CDR1 DFQATT and CDR2 SNEGSKA come from the germline V gene (reference sequence). The CDR3 region is CSARIPGQGNYEQFF. The CDR3 nucleotides read TGCAGTGCTAGGATCCCGGGACAGGGGAATTATGAGCAGTTCTTC.

The CDR3 DNA follows: TGTGCCAGCAGCTTTTATAGAGAGGGGGCACGATACGAGCAGTACTTC. It encodes CASSFYREGARYEQYF. V is TRBV7-2 and J is TRBJ2-7; 7 positions agree with TRBD1. V lost 3 bases, J lost 4 bases, and 12 bases stayed unmatched. The germline CDR1 and CDR2 sequences are SGHTA and FQGNSA. This CDR3 comprises 16 residues.

The chain uses TRBV6-1 and TRBJ1-5; 12 bases are shared with TRBD1. The CDR3 totals 14 residues. Losses at the gene ends were 6 bases for V and 5 bases for J; bases not matched to a gene: 2. The germline gives CDR1 MNHNS, CDR2 SASEGT. The CDR3 loop is CASRGQGAYQPQHF. The CDR3, as DNA: TGTGCCAGCAGGGGACAGGGGGCCTATCAGCCCCAGCATTTT.

This clonotype was observed a few times. The chain employs TRBV29-1 and TRBJ2-3, with 10 positions matching TRBD2. Germline lookup yields CDR1 SQVTM and CDR2 ANQGSEA. CDR3 size: 13 residues. V dropped 4 bases and J dropped 6; count of bases not matched to a gene: 4. The CDR3 DNA reads TGCAGCGTTGGAGCTAGCGGGAGTGATACGCAGTATTTT. Its protein product is CSVGASGSDTQYF.

J is TRBJ2-7 and V is TRBV20-1, with TRBD2 matching 10 bases. V shed 3 bases, J shed 2 bases, and the junction held 7 bases outside the gene matches. Germline V gene lookup returns CDR1 DFQATT and CDR2 SNEGSKA (reference sequence). The CDR3 is 15 amino acids. The chain's CDR3 is CSARKPSGRAYEQYF. In DNA, the CDR3 is TGCAGTGCTAGGAAACCTAGCGGGAGAGCCTACGAGCAGTACTTC.

The chain recombines TRBV7-8 with TRBJ2-1, with a possible D match to TRBD1 (5 bases). Trimming pared 0 bases from V and 5 bases from J, leaving 11 bases between. This CDR3 has 15 amino acids. Looked up from germline, CDR1 is SGHVS and CDR2 is FQNEAQ. The CDR3 nucleotides read TGTGCCAGCAGCTTAGCGGTAGGGGTCGACAATGAGCAGTTCTTC. Protein: CASSLAVGVDNEQFF.

This clonotype was picked up many times. The V gene is TRBV10-2, the J gene TRBJ2-7; 11 bases align to TRBD2. CDR3 length: 15 amino acids. CDR1 is WSHSY and CDR2 is SAAADI in the germline V gene. J was trimmed by 0 bases and V by 6 bases; bases with no gene match: 4. The CDR3 region has the DNA TGCGCCAGCAGCCAAGGACTAGCGGGCTCCTACGAGCAGTACTTC. Translated: CASSQGLAGSYEQYF.

This clonotype was recorded a few times. This rearrangement joins TRBV24-1 to TRBJ2-1; 8 bases map to TRBD2. V lost 6 bases, J lost 8 bases, and 11 bases stayed unmatched. The CDR3 totals 15 residues. Germline CDR1 and CDR2: KGHDR and SFDVKD. The CDR3 nucleotides read TGTGCCACCAGTAAGTTTGGGGTTAGCGGGGATGAGCAGTTCTTC. It translates to CATSKFGVSGDEQFF.

V is TRBV3-1 and J is TRBJ2-6; no definite D call. CDR3 length: 14 amino acids. Germline CDR1 LGHDT, CDR2 YNNKEL (reference sequence). The ends were cut back, 5 bases at V and 0 bases at J, with 5 bases in the middle. The CDR3: CASSYGSGANVLTF. The CDR3 coding sequence is TGTGCCAGCAGCTACGGCTCTGGGGCCAACGTCCTGACTTTC.

The chain carries TRBV20-1 and TRBJ2-5; maybe TRBD2 (5 bases). CDR3 size: 13 residues. Trimming pared 1 base from V and 9 bases from J, leaving 15 bases between. Germline CDR1 and CDR2: DFQATT and SNEGSKA (reference sequence). The DNA of the CDR3 is TGCAGTGCTAGAGCGGAGGTTATCGCGGCCCAGTACTTC. Encoded protein: CSARAEVIAAQYF.

The table lists this clonotype with a few counts. V gene TRBV5-1 combines with J gene TRBJ2-4; D uncertain. Germline V gives CDR1 SGHRS, CDR2 YFSETQ. The CDR3 length is 15 residues. V was shortened by 0 bases and J by 0 bases, with 7 bases between the two germline ends. CDR3 DNA sequence: TGCGCCAGCAGCTTGGATAGTCTAGCCAAAAACATTCAGTACTTC. Amino acid sequence: CASSLDSLAKNIQYF.

J is TRBJ1-6 and V is TRBV7-2, with 12 bases identical to TRBD1. CDR3 length equals 16 residues. Germline CDR1 reads SGHTA; CDR2 reads FQGNSA. J was trimmed by 10 bases and V by 0 bases; bases with no gene match: 4. The CDR3 nucleotides are TGTGCCAGCAGCTTAGCGGGACAGGGGGCAGGATCACCCCTCCACTTT. Translating gives CASSLAGQGAGSPLHF. Full variable domain (rest looked up from reference TRBV7-2 and TRBJ1-6): GAGVSQSPSNKVTEKGKDVELRCDPISGHTALYWYRQSLGQGLEFLIYFQGNSAPDKSGLPSDRFSAERTGGSVSTLTIQRTQQEDSAVYLCASSLAGQGAGSPLHFGNGTRLTVT.

V usage is TRBV10-1 and J usage is TRBJ2-5; D not resolved. The CDR3 totals 11 residues. V lost 8 bases, J lost 2 bases, and 6 bases lay in between. The germline V gene encodes CDR1 WNHNN and CDR2 SYGVQD (reference sequence). The CDR3 DNA sequence: TGCGCCAGCGGGGAACAAGAGACCCAGTACTTC. This codes for CASGEQETQYF.